This T cell receptor beta chain was recorded in a study of blood T cell repertoires in COVID-19 (dated by TCRdb to 2020 to 2021). About the full investigation: Samples from collaborators originated in the United States, Italy and Spain and spanned both the acute and convalescent phases of COVID-19. A de-identified subject ID, COVID-19 status, age in years and sex were almost always included in the sample metadata. The material from the prospective study consisted of cDNA or gDNA derived from T cells, B-cell-depleted T cells, or PBMCs. A freely available public database, intended as a resource for researchers studying the immune response to SARS-CoV-2, is where the repertoires were released. Samples were obtained from the ongoing ImmuneRACE study (first 160 participants) and from over 1,000 subjects provided by 6 global collaborators. Where available, HLA class I and class II types were obtained from metadata supplied by the sample provider rather than from assay-based typing. The dataset comprised deeply sampled blood TCRbeta repertoires from subjects exposed to, actively infected with, or recovered from COVID-19. What the research found in general, with its limitations: Clinical and demographic metadata were provided uncurated, with the amount varying by source and participant.

Each collaborating institution followed its own protocols to collect whole blood in K2EDTA tubes. For TCRbeta analysis, collaborators shipped samples as frozen whole blood, isolated PBMCs, or DNA extracted from either of those sample types. The V end gives up 6 bases and the J end 2 bases, leaving 2 bases in the junction not matched to a gene. The CDR3 starts with the cysteine, ends with the phenylalanine, and has 15 residues. Only the CDR3 part of the read is kept: 45 bases, read in frame from the first base. Looking up the germline V gene yields CDR1 MNHEY and CDR2 SVGAGI. TCRbeta CDR3 regions were amplified from genomic DNA by means of the immunoSEQ Assay, a bias-controlled multiplex PCR. Turning to the authors' computational methods: Nucleated cell counts per sample were estimated from amplification of reference gene primers within the assay. To quantify the absolute abundance of each unique TCRbeta CDR3 rearrangement, sequence reads were collapsed and filtered. For each sample, productive Simpson clonality was calculated by taking the square root of Simpson's diversity index across productive rearrangements. The table comes from immuneACCESS by way of TCRdb, which keeps in-frame sequences with V and J called. Part of the clones is missing from these tables; in studies checked, under half for an unresolved V gene and the rest for unknown reasons. For V, J and clone size, that table is used; D and trimming come from the DNA. Here the sample has 120,000 or so clones; approximately 82% occur a single time. The ten largest clones capture about 5.5% of the sample.

A note on this clone: No antigen is known for it. No much larger clone is present one base from it, and per-base qualities are unavailable.

The material sequenced was peripheral blood. The TCR comes from a man older than 75 with active or convalescent COVID-19. Here the chain combines TRBV6-5 and TRBJ2-1, with 12 bases aligning to TRBD2. The CDR3 has the sequence CASRLAGGTYNEQFF. The nucleotide sequence reads as follows: TGTGCCAGCAGACTAGCGGGGGGCACCTACAATGAGCAGTTCTTC.